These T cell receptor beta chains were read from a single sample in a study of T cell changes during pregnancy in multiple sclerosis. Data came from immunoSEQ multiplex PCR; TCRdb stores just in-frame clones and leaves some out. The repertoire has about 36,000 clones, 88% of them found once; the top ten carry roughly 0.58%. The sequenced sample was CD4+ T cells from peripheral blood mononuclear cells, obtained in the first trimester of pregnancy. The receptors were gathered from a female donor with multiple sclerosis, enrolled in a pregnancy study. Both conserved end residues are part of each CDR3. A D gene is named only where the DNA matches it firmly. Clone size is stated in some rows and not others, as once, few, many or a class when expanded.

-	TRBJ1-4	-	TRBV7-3	CASSLTGVTENEKLFF	TGTGCCAGCAGCTTAACTGGGGTGACAGAAAATGAAAAACTGTTTTTT
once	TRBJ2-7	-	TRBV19	CASSMSRGGREQYF	TGTGCCAGTAGTATGAGTAGAGGGGGACGCGAGCAGTACTTC
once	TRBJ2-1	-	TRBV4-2	CASSQIRGQGIRNEQFF	TGTGCCAGCAGCCAAATAAGGGGTCAAGGGATACGCAATGAGCAGTTCTTC
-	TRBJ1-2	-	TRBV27	CASSSQGTLNYGYTF	TGTGCCAGCAGTTCCCAGGGTACTCTTAACTATGGCTACACCTTC
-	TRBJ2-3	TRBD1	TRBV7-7	CASSEGQGTTDTQYF	TGTGCCAGCAGCGAGGGACAGGGTACCACAGATACGCAGTATTTT
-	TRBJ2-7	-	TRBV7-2	CASSLQGTPLGEQYF	TGTGCCAGCAGCTTACAGGGGACGCCCTTAGGCGAGCAGTACTTC
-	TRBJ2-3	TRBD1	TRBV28	CASRLRQGAVYTDTQYF	TGTGCCAGCAGACTGAGACAGGGGGCGGTATACACAGATACGCAGTATTTT
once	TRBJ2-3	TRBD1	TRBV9	CASSVGDRTDTQYF	TGTGCCAGCAGCGTAGGGGACAGAACAGATACGCAGTATTTT
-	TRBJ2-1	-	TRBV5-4	CASGPRGTNEQFF	TGTGCCAGCGGCCCCAGGGGTACCAATGAGCAGTTCTTC
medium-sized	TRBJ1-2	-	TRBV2	CASSEARGGSVGYTF	TGTGCCAGCAGTGAAGCGCGGGGGGGATCTGTTGGCTACACCTTC
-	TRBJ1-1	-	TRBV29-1	CSITRGGSNTEAFF	TGCAGCATTACGCGGGGGGGATCGAACACTGAAGCTTTCTTT
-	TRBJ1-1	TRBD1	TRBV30	CAWSGGGKTEAFF	TGTGCCTGGAGTGGAGGGGGCAAAACTGAAGCTTTCTTT
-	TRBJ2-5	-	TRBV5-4	CASSSKQVQETQYF	TGTGCCAGCAGCTCCAAACAGGTTCAAGAGACCCAGTACTTC
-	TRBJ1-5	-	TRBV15	CATSRETDNQPQHF	TGTGCCACCAGCAGAGAGACAGACAATCAGCCCCAGCATTTT
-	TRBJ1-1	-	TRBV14	CASSQDLGARDLNTEAFF	TGTGCCAGCAGCCAAGATCTAGGGGCCAGGGACTTGAACACTGAAGCTTTCTTT
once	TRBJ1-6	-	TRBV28	CASTIPRNNSPLHF	TGTGCCAGCACCATTCCGCGAAATAATTCACCCCTCCACTTT
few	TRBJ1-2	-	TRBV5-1	CASSWGDYGYTF	TGCGCCAGCAGCTGGGGGGACTATGGCTACACCTTC
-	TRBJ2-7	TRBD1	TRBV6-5	CASSYGGQVSGQYF	TGTGCCAGCAGTTACGGGGGACAGGTATCTGGACAGTACTTC
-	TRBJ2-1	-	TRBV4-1	CASSQVDMITYNEQFF	TGCGCCAGCAGCCAAGTCGACATGATAACCTACAATGAGCAGTTCTTC
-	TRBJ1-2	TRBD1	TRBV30	CAWGNRDSHLYGYTF	TGTGCCTGGGGAAACCGGGACAGCCACCTCTATGGCTACACCTTC
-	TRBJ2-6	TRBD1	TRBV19	CASSMTGRANVLTF	TGTGCCAGTAGTATGACAGGGAGGGCCAACGTCCTGACTTTC
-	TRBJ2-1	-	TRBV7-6	CASSLVRSDEQFF	TGTGCCAGCAGCTTAGTTCGGTCGGATGAGCAGTTCTTC
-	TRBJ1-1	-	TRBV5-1	CASRSEFLNTEAFF	TGCGCCAGCAGATCCGAGTTTTTGAACACTGAAGCTTTCTTT
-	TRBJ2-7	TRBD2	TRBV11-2	CASSVDPGLAYEQYF	TGTGCCAGCAGCGTCGATCCGGGACTAGCCTACGAGCAGTACTTC